The entry that follows covers one TCR beta chain sequence. Its cognate antigen has yet to be identified. One base away there is no much larger clone; base qualities are not given. The data originate from a study of PD-L1 blockade in urothelial cancer (dated by TCRdb to about 2017). At the level of the whole study: Every patient began therapy in 2014 and was given atezolizumab 1,200 mg intravenously every 3 weeks. Pretreatment tumor samples, along with matched peripheral blood serially collected before and after atezolizumab treatment, were subjected to TCR sequencing. Blood samples yielded a median of around 140,000 T cells and some 80,000 unique TCRs, with median clonality roughly 0.084. Durable clinical benefit was defined as a progression-free survival longer than 6 months, and TCR features were additionally tested against progression-free survival and overall survival. Blood samples were analyzed at 3 weeks after treatment start (second dose) and at 6 weeks after treatment start. Pretreatment blood TCR-seq was available for around 29 patients, at least one posttreatment blood collection was obtained for some 24 patients, and tumor TCR-seq was available for some 24 patients. Durable clinical benefit was achieved by nine patients and was not achieved by 20 patients. Patients had an ECOG performance status of 0 or 1 and had received between 0 and 3 prior chemotherapy regimens. About 90% of the roughly 29 patients were identified as males with urothelial cancer of bladder origin, and a prior smoking history was reported by 18 of 29 patients. The study was an exploratory multi-omic analysis of somatic, immune and clinical correlates of response to PD-L1 blockade with atezolizumab in urothelial cancer. In the same patients, pretreatment tumors underwent whole exome sequencing and RNA sequencing in addition to TCR sequencing.

Results the study describes overall, beyond this receptor: Patients with durable benefit showed greater expansion of tumor-associated TCR clones in peripheral blood 3 weeks after starting treatment (n of about 22, p = 0.022). Because of the small sample size (n ≈ 30) and the many exploratory analyses performed, the results are intended to be regarded as hypothesis-generating. Improved progression-free and overall survival was associated with having pretreatment peripheral blood TCR clonality below the median.

Synthetic TCR analog templates were spiked into each PCR to estimate absolute template abundance from read counts. The immunoSEQ assay was used to amplify TCRbeta CDR3 regions from genomic DNA with bias-controlled V and J gene primers. Sequencing of rearranged TCRbeta segments was done at approximately 20X coverage. Per the authors' processing: Clustering was used to correct sequencing errors, and CDR3s were annotated against IMGT so that V, D and J genes could be assigned. Downstream analyses used only productive TCRbeta rearrangements, leaving out any out-of-frame or stop-codon sequences. Clonality was computed as one minus Shannon entropy normalized by the log of the number of unique productive sequences. Fisher's exact test with Benjamini-Hochberg correction, using a cutoff of adjusted p below 0.01, was how clones that differed between time points or between blood and tumor were identified. TCRdb re-hosts the immuneACCESS table, in-frame sequences only. Its copies lack some clones; in the studies checked, an unresolved V gene accounts for under half of them, and the cause for the rest is not known. V and J calls and clone size are copied from that table; D and trimming were computed from the DNA. A total of some 120,000 clones appear in this sample, approximately 90% of them only once. About 4% of the sample lies in the top ten.

The time point label here, explained by the study, means: peripheral blood 6 weeks after treatment start. A total of some 30 patients with locally advanced or metastatic urothelial carcinoma, treated at Memorial Sloan Kettering on a trial protocol, made up the cohort. Peripheral blood mononuclear cells were collected pretreatment and during treatment, with between 1 and 8 total time points per patient. The Qiagen DNeasy Blood extraction kit was used to purify genomic DNA from total PBMCs and tumor samples. PBMCs were collected pretreatment and during treatment, and were isolated and stored as previously described. The junction carries 26 bases between V and J, which are trimmed by 1 base and 8 bases respectively. The CDR3 covers 18 residues, taking in both the cysteine and the phenylalanine. The sequence is cut down to CDR3 DNA, 54 bases in frame from base 1. CDR1 is given as LGHNA and CDR2 as YSLEER, both from the germline V gene.

This receptor chain uses TRBV4-3 and TRBJ1-1; a tentative D match to TRBD1 spans 6 bases. This receptor was identified in a man aged 60 to 75 with urothelial cancer. The input for sequencing was PBMCs, taken around atezolizumab (anti-PD-L1) treatment. The DNA is as follows: TGCGCCAGCAGCCAAGTTAGCCCTACGGGGGGCTTGATAGGCGAAGCTTTCTTT. Translated, it gives CASSQVSPTGGLIGEAFF.